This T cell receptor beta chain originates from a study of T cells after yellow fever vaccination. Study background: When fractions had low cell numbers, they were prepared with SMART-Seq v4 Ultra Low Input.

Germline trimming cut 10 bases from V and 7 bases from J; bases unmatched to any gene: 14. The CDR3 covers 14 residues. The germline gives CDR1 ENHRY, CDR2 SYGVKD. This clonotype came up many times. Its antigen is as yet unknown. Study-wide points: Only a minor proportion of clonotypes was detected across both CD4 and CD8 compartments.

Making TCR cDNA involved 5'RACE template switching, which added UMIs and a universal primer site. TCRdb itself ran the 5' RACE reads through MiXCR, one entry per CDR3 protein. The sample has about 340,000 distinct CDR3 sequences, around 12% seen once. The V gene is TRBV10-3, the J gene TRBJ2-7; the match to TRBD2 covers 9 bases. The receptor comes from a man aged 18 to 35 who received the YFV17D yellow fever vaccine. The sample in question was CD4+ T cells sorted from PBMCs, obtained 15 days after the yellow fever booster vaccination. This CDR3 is CATKGVAGAREQYF. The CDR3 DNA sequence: TGTGCCACCAAGGGGGTAGCGGGGGCTCGGGAGCAGTACTTC.